This T cell receptor (beta chain) was sequenced for a study of siplizumab effects on memory and regulatory T cells. Assays captured 95,000 to 100,000 TCR templates per sample. Profiled with immunoSEQ multiplex PCR; TCRdb holds only in-frame clones, not every one. The sample consists of 70,000 to 90,000 clones, 90% to 95% of them appearing once. The CDR3 extends over 14 amino acids. Trimming stripped 0 bases from V and 6 bases from J, with 7 bases between. Germline V gene sequence: CDR1 SGDLS, CDR2 YYNGEE. The sample comprised CD8+ T cells sorted from blood. The clonotype comes from a human donor in good health. The genes are TRBV9 and TRBJ1-6, with D unclear. This CDR3 is CASSVAGSNSPLHF. CDR3 DNA: TGTGCCAGCAGCGTAGCGGGCAGTAATTCACCCCTCCACTTT.